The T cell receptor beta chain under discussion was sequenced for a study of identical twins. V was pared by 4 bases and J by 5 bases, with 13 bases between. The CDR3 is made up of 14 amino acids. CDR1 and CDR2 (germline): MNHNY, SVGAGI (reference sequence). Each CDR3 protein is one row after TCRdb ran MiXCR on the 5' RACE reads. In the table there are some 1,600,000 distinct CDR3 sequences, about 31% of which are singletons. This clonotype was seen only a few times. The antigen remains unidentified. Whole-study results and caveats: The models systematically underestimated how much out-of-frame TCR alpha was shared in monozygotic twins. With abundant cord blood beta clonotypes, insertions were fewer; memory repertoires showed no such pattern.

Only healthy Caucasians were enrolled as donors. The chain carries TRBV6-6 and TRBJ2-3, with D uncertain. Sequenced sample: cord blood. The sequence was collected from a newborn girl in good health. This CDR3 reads CASSSQLKLDTQYF. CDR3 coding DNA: TGTGCCAGCAGTTCCCAACTTAAACTAGATACGCAGTATTTT.